This TCR beta chain appears in the sequencing data of a study of CD4 and CD8 cells across lung adenocarcinoma regions (dated by TCRdb to about 2018). Regarding the study in general: Intratumor heterogeneity of the T cell receptor repertoire was examined by comparing tumor centers with tumor margins.

This clonotype was found many times. Its recognized antigen is unknown. Base-call qualities are not available, and no considerably larger clone is one nucleotide away. The method was PCR. Sequencing used a HiSeq X Ten. The public reads were reprocessed in TCRdb via fastp at Q25 and MiXCR, keeping in-frame beta chains. When rows share a CDR3 protein, they turn into one entry using the most common DNA and genes. The sample table contains 20,000 to 30,000 distinct CDR3 sequences; only one count was recorded for less than 60% of them. Around 50% of the sample is taken by the ten largest. Donors were patients with localized lung adenocarcinoma, a subtype of non-small cell lung cancer. The samples were taken from the centers of localized lung adenocarcinomas. For TCR repertoire analysis, CD8+ T cells from tumor tissue were profiled apart from CD4+ T cells. The CDR3 goes from the cysteine to the phenylalanine over 12 residues. Just CDR3 DNA is preserved here, 36 bases in frame from base 1. Trimming leaves V shorter by 8 bases and J shorter by 1 base, with the junction holding 1 base beyond the gene matches. The germline V gene specifies WSHSY as CDR1 and SAAADI as CDR2.

The source material was CD8+ T cells from the center of a lung tumor. This specimen's cell subset or site label, interpreted: tumor center region. The sequence was obtained from a male donor with lung adenocarcinoma. The CD4 and CD8 labels of this study may be unreliable. Recombination joined TRBV10-2 with TRBJ1-1, with 7 bases aligning to TRBD1. The CDR3 amino acid sequence is: CASRTGNTEAFF. The nucleotides read TGCGCCAGCCGGACAGGGAACACTGAAGCTTTCTTT.